This record covers a single T cell receptor (beta chain). Its antigen is unknown. This specimen comes from a study of CD8 T cells in ankylosing spondylitis. Whole-study results and caveats: Peripheral blood samples showed relatively rare disease-linked clones, and these clones were CD8+. Certain motif variants had earlier been reported in reactive arthritis synovial fluid and blood. Matched synovial fluid from ankylosing spondylitis patients was reported to be enriched for disease-linked clones. What seemed typical of ankylosing spondylitis blood was a TCR beta motif built from about eight highly homologous variants.

Quantitative 5'-RACE with molecular barcodes was used to make the TCR beta libraries. MiXCR was run by TCRdb on the 5' RACE reads, yielding one entry per CDR3 protein. The top ten clones hold just over 14% of a sample with about 330,000 distinct CDR3 sequences, under 8.5% of them seen once. The CDR3 length is 15 residues. The germline V and J ends were trimmed by 8 bases and 4 bases, with 17 bases remaining between them. Germline V lookup: CDR1 MGHRA, CDR2 YSYEKL. The TCR was taken from a male donor with ankylosing spondylitis. Sequenced material: blood, either unsorted or a sorted T cell fraction (not recorded which). The chain employs TRBV4-1 and TRBJ2-2; D unclear. This chain's CDR3 is CASAVGSPSTGELFF. CDR3 sequence (DNA): TGCGCCAGCGCGGTTGGGTCGCCGAGCACCGGGGAGCTGTTTTTT.